Below, 11 T cell receptor beta chains from the same sample are listed, as sequenced in a study of T cell responses to AZD1222 COVID-19 vaccine. The table came from immunoSEQ multiplex PCR; TCRdb's copy has only in-frame clones and leaves some out. The profile shows 130,000 to 150,000 clones, approximately 90% of them singletons. The specimen comprised peripheral blood, sampled on day 0 of AZD1222 vaccination. These receptors were obtained from an adult in good health.

This sequence joins TRBV6-5 and TRBJ1-1; perhaps TRBD1 as D (5 bases). Germline CDR1 and CDR2: MNHEY and SVGAGI. V shed 4 bases and J shed 3 bases, with 9 bases lying between them. The CDR3 consists of 13 residues. CDR3 loop: CASSSPGYTEAFF. The CDR3 DNA is TGTGCCAGCAGTTCCCCAGGGTACACTGAAGCTTTCTTT.

The CDR3 is CASSEVGQETQYF. CDR3 nucleotide sequence: TGTGCCAGCAGTGAGGTAGGCCAAGAGACCCAGTACTTC. The gene calls are TRBV6-1 and TRBJ2-5; D remains ambiguous. Germline V gives CDR1 MNHNS, CDR2 SASEGT. The CDR3 loop spans 13 amino acids. Trimming took 3 bases from V and 1 from J, leaving 6 bases between them.

The V call is TRBV15, the J call TRBJ1-2; 7 nucleotides agree with TRBD1. This CDR3 contains 13 residues. The germline V gene encodes CDR1 LNHNV and CDR2 YYDKDF (reference sequence). V lost 3 bases and J lost 2; bases outside the gene matches: 0. The CDR3 sequence is CATSRTGNYGYTF. CDR3 sequence (DNA): TGTGCCACCAGCAGGACAGGGAACTATGGCTACACCTTC. The variable domain in full, with the rest retrieved from reference TRBV15 and TRBJ1-2, is DAMVIQNPRYQVTQFGKPVTLSCSQTLNHNVMYWYQQKSSQAPKLLFHYYDKDFNNEADTPDNFQSRRPNTSFCFLDIRSPGLGDTAMYLCATSRTGNYGYTFGSGTRLTVV.

This clone was seen a few times. This sequence joins TRBV5-6 and TRBJ1-5; TRBD1 matches at 8 bases. The CDR3 is 15 amino acids. Germline V lookup: CDR1 SGHDT, CDR2 YYEEEE. V shed 2 bases, J shed 6 bases, and the junction held 7 bases outside the gene matches. The CDR3 loop is CASSFQGASRQPQHF. DNA for the CDR3: TGTGCCAGCAGCTTCCAGGGGGCGAGTCGTCAGCCCCAGCATTTT.

The sample holds a few counts of this clone. The chain joins TRBV2 to TRBJ1-4, with D perhaps TRBD1 (5 bases). Germline V gene data show CDR1 as SNHLY and CDR2 as FYNNEI. CDR3 length equals 14 residues. The V end was cut by 6 bases, the J end by 7 bases, with 15 bases between. CDR3 protein: CASRGRGLGEKLFF. The CDR3 nucleotides read TGTGCCAGCAGGGGGAGGGGCCTGGGTGAAAAACTGTTTTTT.

This rearrangement joins TRBV7-2 to TRBJ2-2; TRBD2 matches 7 bases. The germline CDR1 and CDR2 sequences are SGHTA and FQGNSA. The CDR3 is 17 residues long. Unmatched junction bases numbered 6, after V lost 1 base and J lost 1 base. The DNA for the CDR3 is TGTGCCAGCAGCTTAGGTCCGTCTAGCGGGAACACCGGGGAGCTGTTTTTT. Its translation is CASSLGPSSGNTGELFF.

This chain uses TRBV9 with TRBJ1-1, with 9 nucleotides matching TRBD1. Germline CDR1 and CDR2: SGDLS and YYNGEE. The CDR3 is 14 amino acids. Trimming took 2 bases from V and 5 from J; bases not matched to a gene: 4. CDR3 protein: CASSVKGTGTEAFF. The CDR3 bases are TGTGCCAGCAGCGTTAAGGGGACAGGGACTGAAGCTTTCTTT.

The chain employs TRBV14 and TRBJ2-7; 15 nucleotides line up with TRBD2. There are 16 residues in the CDR3. The V gene's germline CDR1 is SGHDN and CDR2 FVKESK. Trimming removed 5 bases from V and 4 bases from J; junction bases left unmatched: 6. CDR3 coding DNA: TGTGCCAGCAGCTCCTACGGGACTAGCGGGAGGTACGAGCAGTACTTC. Translation gives CASSSYGTSGRYEQYF.

The V call is TRBV19, the J call TRBJ1-1, with D perhaps TRBD1 (6 bases). The CDR3 is 15 residues long. The V gene lost 5 bases and the J gene lost 3 bases, with 16 bases spanning the gap. Germline CDR1 LNHDA, CDR2 SQIVND (reference sequence). Here the CDR3 DNA reads TGTGCCAGTAGTGGCCCGAGGACAGTGGACACTGAAGCTTTCTTT. Its protein is CASSGPRTVDTEAFF.

The rearrangement links TRBV5-1 to TRBJ2-1, with 7 bases lining up with TRBD2. V was clipped by 1 base and J by 9 bases; unmatched bases: 13. This CDR3 has 16 amino acids. In germline, CDR1 is SGHRS, CDR2 YFSETQ. The CDR3 nucleotides read TGCGCCAGCAGCTTGACTGTAGGCGGGAGAGGGACTGAGCAGTTCTTC. Amino acid sequence: CASSLTVGGRGTEQFF.

The chain couples TRBV12-3 or TRBV12-4 to TRBJ2-7, with no clear D. There are 12 residues in the CDR3. The ends were cut back, 0 bases at V and 3 bases at J, with 3 bases in the middle. CDR3 sequence reads: CASSLAGYEQYF. In DNA, the CDR3 is TGTGCCAGCAGTTTAGCTGGCTACGAGCAGTACTTC.